A single sample is the source of the 23 T cell receptor beta chains below, sequenced in a study of OX40 agonist ivuxolimab in advanced cancers. The method was immunoSEQ multiplex PCR; TCRdb's version includes in-frame clones alone and lacks a portion of them. The sample contains tens of thousands of clones, around 90% of which appear only once. Sequenced here: CD4+ or CD8+ T cells sorted from blood, sampled in a trial of the OX40 agonist ivuxolimab. The origin of the receptors is an adult with an advanced solid tumor such as melanoma, head and neck, liver or kidney cancer.

The chain joins TRBV19 to TRBJ2-1; D is undetermined. The CDR3 runs to 15 residues. Germline-derived CDR1 and CDR2 are LNHDA and SQIVND (reference sequence). V lost 4 bases, J lost 1 base, and 11 bases lay in between. Here the CDR3 reads CASSKDGRSYNEQFF. DNA for the CDR3: TGTGCCAGTAGTAAGGATGGTCGGTCCTACAATGAGCAGTTCTTC.

The J gene is TRBJ1-1, the V gene TRBV19, with D possibly being TRBD1 (6 bases). With 4 bases removed from V and 6 bases from J, the gap between germline ends came to 12 bases. CDR1 LNHDA and CDR2 SQIVND come from the germline V gene (reference sequence). CDR3 length: 13 amino acids. The CDR3 region has the DNA TGTGCCAGTAGTACCTGGGACACCTCTGAAGCTTTCTTT. It is translated as CASSTWDTSEAFF.

As DNA, the CDR3 is TGTGCCAGCACCTTCCAGCGGGGGATAAACAATGAGCAGTTCTTC. It encodes CASTFQRGINNEQFF. The chain has TRBV7-2 and TRBJ2-1; TRBD2 matches at 8 bases. Germline CDR1 SGHTA, CDR2 FQGNSA. This CDR3 has 15 amino acids. J was trimmed by 5 bases and V by 7 bases; bases with no gene match: 10.

V gene TRBV6-6 combines with J gene TRBJ2-1, with 7 bases fitting TRBD2. The V gene end was trimmed by 6 bases and the J gene end by 7 bases; junction bases not matched to a gene: 12. Germline V gene data show CDR1 as MNHNY and CDR2 as SVGAGI (reference sequence). The CDR3 consists of 15 residues. The CDR3: CASSKTGTIGNEQFF. DNA for the CDR3: TGTGCCAGCAGCAAAACCGGGACTATCGGGAATGAGCAGTTCTTC.

V is TRBV5-1 and J is TRBJ2-1; D remains ambiguous. This CDR3 is built from 14 residues. V lost 0 bases, J lost 4 bases, and 8 bases lay in between. Germline V gene lookup returns CDR1 SGHRS and CDR2 YFSETQ. CDR3 amino acids: CASSLVQSYNEQFF. The CDR3 DNA reads as TGCGCCAGCAGCTTGGTACAGTCATACAATGAGCAGTTCTTC.

The gene calls are TRBV5-5 and TRBJ1-1; the D is unclear. Deletions cut 4 bases from V and 9 bases from J, with 13 bases between. From germline, CDR1 is SGHKS and CDR2 YYEKEE (reference sequence). The CDR3 consists of 12 residues. The CDR3 reads CASSPALGKAFF. CDR3 DNA sequence: TGTGCCAGCAGCCCGGCCCTGGGCAAAGCTTTCTTT.

This chain's CDR3 is CASSLAASGSRQETQYF. As DNA, the CDR3 is TGCGCCAGCAGCTTGGCGGCTAGCGGGAGTAGGCAAGAGACCCAGTACTTC. The chain is built from TRBV5-1 and TRBJ2-5; 10 bases fit TRBD2. With 0 bases clipped from V and 2 bases from J, the junction kept 7 bases outside the gene matches. This CDR3 is 17 amino acids long. Germline CDR1 is SGHRS and CDR2 is YFSETQ.

The rearrangement uses TRBV9 and TRBJ2-7; no clear D gene. The CDR3 runs to 15 residues. Germline CDR1 SGDLS, CDR2 YYNGEE. Trimming left V 4 bases short and J 5 bases short, with 19 bases between. The CDR3 sequence: CASSPTGVISHEQYF. The CDR3 DNA sequence: TGTGCCAGCAGCCCGACCGGTGTTATTAGCCACGAGCAGTACTTC. The whole variable domain, remainder taken from reference TRBV9 and TRBJ2-7, is DSGVTQTPKHLITATGQRVTLRCSPRSGDLSVYWYQQSLDQGLQFLIQYYNGEERAKGNILERFSAQQFPDLHSELNLSSLELGDSALYFCASSPTGVISHEQYFGPGTRLTVT.

V is TRBV5-6 and J is TRBJ2-7, with 7 bases fitting TRBD2. The CDR3 is made up of 15 amino acids. Trimming took 5 bases from V and 0 from J; bases not matched to a gene: 8. CDR1 is SGHDT, CDR2 YYEEEE, per germline. CDR3 amino acids: CASRKGGGPSYEQYF. CDR3 nucleotides: TGTGCCAGCAGGAAGGGCGGGGGTCCCTCCTACGAGCAGTACTTC.

V usage is TRBV6-5 and J usage is TRBJ1-2; possibly TRBD1 for D (5 bases). This CDR3 is 14 amino acids long. Deletions cut 2 bases from V and 8 bases from J, with 15 bases between. CDR1 is MNHEY, CDR2 SVGAGI, per germline. The CDR3 DNA follows: TGTGCCAGCAGTTACGCGCCCCAGGGCGAGGGCTACACCTTC. Protein sequence: CASSYAPQGEGYTF.

This chain uses TRBV27 with TRBJ2-1; 7 bases are a match to TRBD2. Germline V gives CDR1 MNHEY, CDR2 SMNVEV (reference sequence). The CDR3 is 14 residues long. The junction had 14 bases not matched to a gene; V was cut back by 8 bases and J by 10 bases. CDR3 DNA sequence: TGTGCCAGCGGATCGGGAGGACCTGGGAGGGAGCAGTTCTTC. It specifies CASGSGGPGREQFF.

The chain links TRBV5-6 to TRBJ2-1, with D possibly matching TRBD2 (5 bases). The V gene lost 4 bases and the J gene lost 8 bases, with 13 bases spanning the gap. Germline lookup yields CDR1 SGHDT and CDR2 YYEEEE. The CDR3 runs 13 residues. The CDR3 region is CASSVEAADEQFF. The CDR3, as DNA: TGTGCCAGCAGCGTTGAAGCGGCGGATGAGCAGTTCTTC.

The chain carries TRBV30 and TRBJ1-5, with D possibly being TRBD1 (6 bases). V lost 2 bases and J 0 bases, leaving 8 bases between the germline ends. CDR1 GTSNPN and CDR2 SVGIG come from the germline V gene (reference sequence). The CDR3 loop spans 14 amino acids. CDR3 nucleotides: TGTGCCTGGAGTATACAGGGTAGCAATCAGCCCCAGCATTTT. Translation: CAWSIQGSNQPQHF. The full variable domain, rest sourced from reference TRBV30 and TRBJ1-5, is SQTIHQWPATLVQPVGSPLSLECTVEGTSNPNLYWYRQAAGRGLQLLFYSVGIGQISSEVPQNLSASRPQDRQFILSSKKLLLSDSGFYLCAWSIQGSNQPQHFGDGTRLSIL.

The genes are TRBV5-8 and TRBJ1-6; 7 nucleotides line up with TRBD1. V gave up 0 bases and J gave up 9 bases; unmatched junction bases: 9. CDR1 is SGHTS, CDR2 YDEGEE, per germline. The CDR3 is 16 amino acids. The CDR3 nucleotides are TGTGCCAGCAGCTTGGTCCACAGGGGAAGGGGTTCACCCCTCCACTTT. This translates into CASSLVHRGRGSPLHF.

The chain is built from TRBV27 and TRBJ2-7; no clear D gene. CDR1 MNHEY and CDR2 SMNVEV come from the germline V gene (reference sequence). V was shortened by 5 bases and J by 3 bases, with 11 bases between the two germline ends. This CDR3 comprises 13 residues. This CDR3 is CASSPRAFYEQYF. CDR3 coding DNA: TGTGCCAGCAGTCCCCGGGCCTTCTACGAGCAGTACTTC.

This clone occurred once. The chain employs TRBV9 and TRBJ1-4; 7 bases map to TRBD1. From germline, CDR1 is SGDLS and CDR2 YYNGEE. J was trimmed by 4 bases and V by 5 bases; bases with no gene match: 8. The CDR3 covers 15 residues. This chain's CDR3 is CASSLEGQFNEKLFF. The DNA of the CDR3 is TGTGCCAGCAGTCTGGAGGGACAGTTTAATGAAAAACTGTTTTTT.

The rearrangement links TRBV5-1 to TRBJ1-1; D not resolved. The CDR3 sequence is 18 residues long. CDR1 is SGHRS, CDR2 YFSETQ, per germline. V dropped 1 base and J dropped 0 bases, with 19 bases sitting between them. The CDR3 DNA reads TGCGCCAGCAGCTTGTTTTCTCGGACCAATGGGGTGAACACTGAAGCTTTCTTT. It is translated as CASSLFSRTNGVNTEAFF.

The V and J genes are TRBV6-1 and TRBJ2-1; no clear D gene. V dropped 2 bases and J dropped 3 bases, with 11 bases sitting between them. CDR1 MNHNS and CDR2 SASEGT come from the germline V gene. CDR3 length equals 15 residues. DNA for the CDR3: TGTGCCAGCAGTGAAAGCTCAGAACACTACAATGAGCAGTTCTTC. This gives the protein CASSESSEHYNEQFF.

In DNA, the CDR3 is TGCGCCAGCAGCACGTATACTAGCGGGAGTGCGGACGAGCAGTACTTC. This gives the protein CASSTYTSGSADEQYF. The chain couples TRBV5-1 to TRBJ2-7; 11 bases are shared with TRBD2. Germline V gene sequence: CDR1 SGHRS, CDR2 YFSETQ. The CDR3 is made up of 16 amino acids. With 4 bases clipped from V and 5 bases from J, the junction kept 11 bases outside the gene matches.

The chain carries TRBV7-9 and TRBJ2-1; tentatively, D is TRBD2 (5 bases). Trimming stripped 4 bases from V and 10 bases from J, with 17 bases between. The CDR3 spans 14 residues. The germline V gene has CDR1 SEHNR and CDR2 FQNEAQ (reference sequence). CDR3 sequence reads: CASSSPGSGMEQFF. The CDR3 nucleotides are TGTGCCAGCAGCTCCCCGGGTTCGGGAATGGAGCAGTTCTTC.

Only one count was recorded for this clone. This chain links TRBV7-2 with TRBJ1-4; perhaps TRBD1 as D (6 bases). V shed 4 bases and J shed 8 bases, with 11 bases lying between them. Germline loops: CDR1 SGHTA, CDR2 FQGNSA. The CDR3 is made up of 13 amino acids. The CDR3 DNA is TGTGCCAGCAGCTCCGTCGACAGGGAAAAACTGTTTTTT. Encoded protein: CASSSVDREKLFF.

The chain is built from TRBV19 and TRBJ2-1, with no clear D. The length of the CDR3 is 15 residues. The V end was cut by 8 bases, the J end by 8 bases, with 22 bases between. Germline CDR1 and CDR2: LNHDA and SQIVND (reference sequence). The CDR3, as DNA: TGTGCCAGTTCGAACGTTAGGTCCGGATTCGATGAGCAGTTCTTC. Its translation: CASSNVRSGFDEQFF.

The sample holds a few counts of this clone. The gene calls are TRBV18 and TRBJ2-1; D not certain. The CDR3 totals 16 residues. Trimming took off 3 bases at V and 0 bases at J, with 12 bases between the two ends. The germline CDR1 and CDR2 sequences are KGHSH and LQKENI. The CDR3 DNA reads TGTGCCAGCTCACCCTGGGGTCTGGGCTCCTACAATGAGCAGTTCTTC. Translation: CASSPWGLGSYNEQFF.